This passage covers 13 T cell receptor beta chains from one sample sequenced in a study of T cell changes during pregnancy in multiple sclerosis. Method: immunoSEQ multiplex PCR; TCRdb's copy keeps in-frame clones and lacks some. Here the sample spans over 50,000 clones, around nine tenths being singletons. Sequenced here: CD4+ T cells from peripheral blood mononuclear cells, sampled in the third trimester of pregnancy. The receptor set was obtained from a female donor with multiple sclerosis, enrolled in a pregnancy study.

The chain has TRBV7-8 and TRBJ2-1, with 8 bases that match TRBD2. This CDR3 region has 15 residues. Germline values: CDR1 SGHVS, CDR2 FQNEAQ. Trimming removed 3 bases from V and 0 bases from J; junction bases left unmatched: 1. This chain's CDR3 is CASSFGRASYNEQFF. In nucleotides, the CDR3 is TGTGCCAGCAGCTTCGGGAGGGCCTCCTACAATGAGCAGTTCTTC.

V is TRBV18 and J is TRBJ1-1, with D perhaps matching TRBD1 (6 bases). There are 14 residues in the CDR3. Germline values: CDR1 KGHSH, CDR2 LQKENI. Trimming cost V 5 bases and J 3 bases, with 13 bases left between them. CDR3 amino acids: CASSSTGLDTEAFF. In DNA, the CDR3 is TGTGCCAGCTCATCTACAGGGCTTGACACTGAAGCTTTCTTT.

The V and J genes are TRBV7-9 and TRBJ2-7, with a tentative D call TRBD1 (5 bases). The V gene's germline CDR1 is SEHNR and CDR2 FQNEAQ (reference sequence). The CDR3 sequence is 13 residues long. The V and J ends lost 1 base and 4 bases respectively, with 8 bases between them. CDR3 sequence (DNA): TGTGCCAGCAGCTTAGGGGGCCTGTACGAGCAGTACTTC. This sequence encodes CASSLGGLYEQYF.

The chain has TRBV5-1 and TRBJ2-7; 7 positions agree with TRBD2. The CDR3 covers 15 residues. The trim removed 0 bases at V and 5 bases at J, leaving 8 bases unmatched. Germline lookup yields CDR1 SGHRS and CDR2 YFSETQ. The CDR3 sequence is CASSLAWTSLDEQYF. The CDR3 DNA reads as TGCGCCAGCAGCTTGGCCTGGACTAGTTTGGACGAGCAGTACTTC.

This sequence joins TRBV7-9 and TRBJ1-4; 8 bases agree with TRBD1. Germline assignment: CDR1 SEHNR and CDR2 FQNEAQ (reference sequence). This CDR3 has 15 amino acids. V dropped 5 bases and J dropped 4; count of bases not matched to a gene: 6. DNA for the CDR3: TGTGCCAGCAGCCAATTTGGACAGGGTAATGAAAAACTGTTTTTT. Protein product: CASSQFGQGNEKLFF.

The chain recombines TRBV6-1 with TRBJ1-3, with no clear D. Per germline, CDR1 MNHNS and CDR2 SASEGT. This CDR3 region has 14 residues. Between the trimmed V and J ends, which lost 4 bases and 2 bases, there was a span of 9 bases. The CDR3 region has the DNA TGTGCCAGCAGTGTTGGCGGCACTGGAAACACCATATATTTT. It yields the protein CASSVGGTGNTIYF.

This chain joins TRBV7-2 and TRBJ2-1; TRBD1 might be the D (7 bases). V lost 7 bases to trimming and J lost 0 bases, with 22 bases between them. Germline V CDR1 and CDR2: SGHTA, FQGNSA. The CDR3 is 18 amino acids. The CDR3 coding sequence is TGTGCCAGCACTCTAGGGGGCGGCGGGGCGAGCTCCTACAATGAGCAGTTCTTC. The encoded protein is CASTLGGGGASSYNEQFF.

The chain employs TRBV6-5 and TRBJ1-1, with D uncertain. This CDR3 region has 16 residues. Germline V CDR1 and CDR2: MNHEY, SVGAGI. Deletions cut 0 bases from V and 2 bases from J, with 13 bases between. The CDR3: CASSYSFGVFNTEAFF. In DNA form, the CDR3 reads TGTGCCAGCAGTTACTCTTTCGGGGTGTTTAACACTGAAGCTTTCTTT.

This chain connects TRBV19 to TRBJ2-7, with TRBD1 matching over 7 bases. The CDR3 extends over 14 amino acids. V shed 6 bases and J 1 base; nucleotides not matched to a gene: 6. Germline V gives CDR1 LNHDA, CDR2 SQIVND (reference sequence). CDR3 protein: CASRRAGGSYEQYF. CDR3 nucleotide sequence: TGTGCCAGTAGGCGGGCAGGGGGTTCCTACGAGCAGTACTTC. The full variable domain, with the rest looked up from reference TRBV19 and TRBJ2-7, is DGGITQSPKYLFRKEGQNVTLSCEQNLNHDAMYWYRQDPGQGLRLIYYSQIVNDFQKGDIAEGYSVSREKKESFPLTVTSAQKNPTAFYLCASRRAGGSYEQYFGPGTRLTVT.

CDR3 loop: CATSRGSGEDTDTQYF. DNA of the CDR3: TGTGCCACCAGCAGGGGGAGCGGGGAGGACACAGATACGCAGTATTTT. The chain links TRBV15 to TRBJ2-3; 7 nucleotides match TRBD2. Germline CDR1 is LNHNV and CDR2 is YYDKDF (reference sequence). The ends lost 3 bases at V and 2 bases at J; junction bases unmatched: 8. The CDR3 sequence is 16 residues long.

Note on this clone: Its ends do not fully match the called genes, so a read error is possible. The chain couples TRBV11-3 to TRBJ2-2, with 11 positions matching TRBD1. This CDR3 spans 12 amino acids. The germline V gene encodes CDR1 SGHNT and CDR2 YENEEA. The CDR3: CASSQGTGGLFF. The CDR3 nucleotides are TGTGCCAGCAGCCAAGGGACAGGGGGGCTGTTTTTT.

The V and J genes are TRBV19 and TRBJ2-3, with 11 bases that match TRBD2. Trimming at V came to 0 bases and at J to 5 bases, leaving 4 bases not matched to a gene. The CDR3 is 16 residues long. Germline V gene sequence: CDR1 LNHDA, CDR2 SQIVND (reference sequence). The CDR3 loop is CASSIETSGRGDTQYF. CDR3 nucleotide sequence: TGTGCCAGTAGTATAGAAACTAGCGGGAGAGGAGATACGCAGTATTTT.

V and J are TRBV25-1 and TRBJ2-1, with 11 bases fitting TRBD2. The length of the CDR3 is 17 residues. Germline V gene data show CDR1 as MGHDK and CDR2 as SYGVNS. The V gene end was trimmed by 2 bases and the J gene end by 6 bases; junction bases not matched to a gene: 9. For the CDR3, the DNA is TGTGCCAGCAGTGAAGATCGACTAGCGGGAAGGGCCAATGAGCAGTTCTTC. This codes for CASSEDRLAGRANEQFF.